Listed below are T cell receptor beta chains from one sample, sequenced in a study of blood T cell repertoires in COVID-19. Clones were sequenced by immunoSEQ multiplex PCR, and TCRdb holds only the in-frame ones, with some missing. The repertoire includes about 95,000 clones, around 87% of them detected once, and about 17% sits in the top ten. Sequenced input: peripheral blood. Every receptor here comes from a human donor in a cohort sampled during active COVID-19. Both conserved end residues are part of each CDR3. Fields, in order: CDR3 length, J gene, V gene, D gene, clone size, CDR3 DNA, CDR3 protein. D genes are given only for firm matches. The listing skips clone size in some rows; elsewhere it reads once, few, many or a size class.

len: 15
j_gene: TRBJ2-7
v_gene: TRBV5-1
d_gene: TRBD1
abundance: .
CDR3nt: TGCGCCAGCAGTAGTTCCGGGACAGGGATCGACGAGCAGTACTTC
CDR3aa: CASSSSGTGIDEQYF

len: 15
j_gene: TRBJ2-7
v_gene: TRBV4-1
d_gene: .
abundance: .
CDR3nt: TGCGCCAGCAGCCAAGAACAGGTTACCACCTACGAGCAGTACTTC
CDR3aa: CASSQEQVTTYEQYF

len: 12
j_gene: TRBJ1-3
v_gene: TRBV30
d_gene: .
abundance: many
CDR3nt: TGTGCCTGGAAGCGCTCTGGAAACACCATATATTTT
CDR3aa: CAWKRSGNTIYF

len: 12
j_gene: TRBJ2-1
v_gene: TRBV9
d_gene: .
abundance: .
CDR3nt: TGTGCCAGCAGCGTCCCGGGGGATGAGCAGTTCTTC
CDR3aa: CASSVPGDEQFF

len: 16
j_gene: TRBJ2-3
v_gene: TRBV5-1
d_gene: TRBD2
abundance: .
CDR3nt: TGCGCCAGCAGCTTGGCTACTAGCGTTGACACAGATACGCAGTATTTT
CDR3aa: CASSLATSVDTDTQYF

len: 17
j_gene: TRBJ2-1
v_gene: TRBV7-6
d_gene: TRBD2
abundance: .
CDR3nt: TGTGCCAGCAGCTCAAATTACCCGGGACTAGCGGGGGCTGAGCAGTTCTTC
CDR3aa: CASSSNYPGLAGAEQFF

len: 16
j_gene: TRBJ2-7
v_gene: TRBV13
d_gene: TRBD2
abundance: once
CDR3nt: TGTGCCAGCAGCCCCAGGACTAGCGGGGGCGGGGACGAGCAGTACTTC
CDR3aa: CASSPRTSGGGDEQYF

len: 14
j_gene: TRBJ2-3
v_gene: TRBV7-9
d_gene: TRBD2
abundance: .
CDR3nt: TGTGCCAGCAGCTCGGGGGGGCGCACAGATACGCAGTATTTT
CDR3aa: CASSSGGRTDTQYF

len: 15
j_gene: TRBJ1-2
v_gene: TRBV5-4
d_gene: .
abundance: .
CDR3nt: TGTGCCAGCAGCTTGGACGGGGGACCGAACTATGGCTACACCTTC
CDR3aa: CASSLDGGPNYGYTF

len: 14
j_gene: TRBJ1-5
v_gene: TRBV30
d_gene: .
abundance: .
CDR3nt: TGTGCCTGGAGTCTCGGGGGGCAGGGTCAGCCCCAGCATTTT
CDR3aa: CAWSLGGQGQPQHF

len: 14
j_gene: TRBJ1-6
v_gene: TRBV3-1/TRBV3-2
d_gene: TRBD1
abundance: .
CDR3nt: TGTGCCAGCAGCGAGGGACAGAGAAATTCACCCCTCCACTTT
CDR3aa: CASSEGQRNSPLHF

len: 14
j_gene: TRBJ1-5
v_gene: TRBV25-1
d_gene: TRBD1
abundance: .
CDR3nt: TGTGCCAGCAGTGTCGGACAGGGTAACCAGCCCCAGCATTTT
CDR3aa: CASSVGQGNQPQHF

len: 15
j_gene: TRBJ1-1
v_gene: TRBV28
d_gene: .
abundance: once
CDR3nt: TGTGCCAGCAGTTCCCCACCCCAGGGGCACACTGAAGCTTTCTTT
CDR3aa: CASSSPPQGHTEAFF

len: 16
j_gene: TRBJ2-1
v_gene: TRBV19
d_gene: TRBD2
abundance: .
CDR3nt: TGTGCCAGTAGTCCGCGGACTAGCGGAGACTACAATGAGCAGTTCTTC
CDR3aa: CASSPRTSGDYNEQFF

len: 14
j_gene: TRBJ2-7
v_gene: TRBV9
d_gene: TRBD1
abundance: .
CDR3nt: TGTGCCAGCAGCGTTGGACAGGGGAGGTACGAGCAGTACTTC
CDR3aa: CASSVGQGRYEQYF

len: 14
j_gene: TRBJ1-6
v_gene: TRBV6-5
d_gene: .
abundance: few
CDR3nt: TGTGCCAGCAAACTCCGAGGGTCAAATTCACCCCTCCACTTT
CDR3aa: CASKLRGSNSPLHF

len: 15
j_gene: TRBJ2-5
v_gene: TRBV5-1
d_gene: TRBD2
abundance: .
CDR3nt: TGCGCCAGCAGCCGGGGGGGCCAACCCCAAGAGACCCAGTACTTC
CDR3aa: CASSRGGQPQETQYF